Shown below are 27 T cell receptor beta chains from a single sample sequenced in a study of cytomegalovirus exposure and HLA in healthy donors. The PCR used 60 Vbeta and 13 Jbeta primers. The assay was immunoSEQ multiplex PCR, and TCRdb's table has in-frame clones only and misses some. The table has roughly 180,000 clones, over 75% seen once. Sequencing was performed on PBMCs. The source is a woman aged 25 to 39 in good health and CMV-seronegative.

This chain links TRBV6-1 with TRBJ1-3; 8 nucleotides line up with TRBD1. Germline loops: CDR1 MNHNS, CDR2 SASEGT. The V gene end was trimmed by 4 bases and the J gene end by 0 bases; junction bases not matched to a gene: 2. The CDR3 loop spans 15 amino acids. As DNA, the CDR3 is TGTGCCAGCAGTGCCAGGGGGCTCTCTGGAAACACCATATATTTT. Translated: CASSARGLSGNTIYF.

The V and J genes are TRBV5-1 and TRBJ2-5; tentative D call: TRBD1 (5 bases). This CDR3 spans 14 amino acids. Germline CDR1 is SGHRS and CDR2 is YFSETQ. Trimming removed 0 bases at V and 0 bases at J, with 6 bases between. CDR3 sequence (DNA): TGCGCCAGCAGCTTGGGACAGAACCAAGAGACCCAGTACTTC. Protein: CASSLGQNQETQYF.

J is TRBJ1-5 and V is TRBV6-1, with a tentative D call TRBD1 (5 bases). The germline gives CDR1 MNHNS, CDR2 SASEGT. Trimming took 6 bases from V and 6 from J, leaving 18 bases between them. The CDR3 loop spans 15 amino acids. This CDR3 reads CASRTVSGLTQPQHF. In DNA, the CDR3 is TGTGCCAGCAGGACGGTATCAGGGCTGACTCAGCCCCAGCATTTT.

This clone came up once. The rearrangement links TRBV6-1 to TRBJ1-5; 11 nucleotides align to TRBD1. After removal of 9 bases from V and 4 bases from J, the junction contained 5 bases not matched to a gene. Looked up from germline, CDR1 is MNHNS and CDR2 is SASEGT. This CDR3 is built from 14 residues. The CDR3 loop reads CASGGTGGNQPQHF. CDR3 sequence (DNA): TGTGCCAGTGGGGGGACAGGGGGAAATCAGCCCCAGCATTTT.

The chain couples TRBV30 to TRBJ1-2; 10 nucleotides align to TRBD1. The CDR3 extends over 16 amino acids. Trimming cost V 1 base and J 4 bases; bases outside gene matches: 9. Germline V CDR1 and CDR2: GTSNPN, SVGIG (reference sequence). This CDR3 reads CAWSARTGGRGYGYTF. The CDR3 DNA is TGTGCCTGGAGTGCCAGGACAGGGGGTCGGGGCTATGGCTACACCTTC. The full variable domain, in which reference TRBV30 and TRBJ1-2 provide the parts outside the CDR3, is SQTIHQWPATLVQPVGSPLSLECTVEGTSNPNLYWYRQAAGRGLQLLFYSVGIGQISSEVPQNLSASRPQDRQFILSSKKLLLSDSGFYLCAWSARTGGRGYGYTFGSGTRLTVV.

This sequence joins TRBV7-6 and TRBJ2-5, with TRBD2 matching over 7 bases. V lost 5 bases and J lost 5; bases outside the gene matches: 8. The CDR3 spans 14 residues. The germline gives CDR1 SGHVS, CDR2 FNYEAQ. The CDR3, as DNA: TGTGCCAGCAGCGTCACTAGCGCTGGGGAGACCCAGTACTTC. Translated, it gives CASSVTSAGETQYF.

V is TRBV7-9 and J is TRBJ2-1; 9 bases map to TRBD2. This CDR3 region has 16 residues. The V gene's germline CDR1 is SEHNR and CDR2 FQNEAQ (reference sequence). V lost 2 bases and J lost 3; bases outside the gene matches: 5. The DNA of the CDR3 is TGTGCCAGCAGCTTAAGAGCGGGGGGTCTCTACAATGAGCAGTTCTTC. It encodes CASSLRAGGLYNEQFF. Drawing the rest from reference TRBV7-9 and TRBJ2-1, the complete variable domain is DTGVSQNPRHKITKRGQNVTFRCDPISEHNRLYWYRQTLGQGPEFLTYFQNEAQLEKSRLLSDRFSAERPKGSFSTLEIQRTEQGDSAMYLCASSLRAGGLYNEQFFGPGTRLTVL.

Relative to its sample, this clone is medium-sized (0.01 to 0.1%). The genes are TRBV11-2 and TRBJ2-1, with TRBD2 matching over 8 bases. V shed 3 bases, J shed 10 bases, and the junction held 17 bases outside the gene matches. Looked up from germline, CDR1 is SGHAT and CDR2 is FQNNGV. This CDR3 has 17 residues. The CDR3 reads CASSLEGVGLATQEQFF. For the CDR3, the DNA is TGTGCCAGCAGCTTGGAGGGCGTCGGACTAGCAACCCAGGAGCAGTTCTTC. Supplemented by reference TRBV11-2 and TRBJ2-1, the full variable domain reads EAGVAQSPRYKIIEKRQSVAFWCNPISGHATLYWYQQILGQGPKLLIQFQNNGVVDDSQLPKDRFSAERLKGVDSTLKIQPAKLEDSAVYLCASSLEGVGLATQEQFFGPGTRLTVL.

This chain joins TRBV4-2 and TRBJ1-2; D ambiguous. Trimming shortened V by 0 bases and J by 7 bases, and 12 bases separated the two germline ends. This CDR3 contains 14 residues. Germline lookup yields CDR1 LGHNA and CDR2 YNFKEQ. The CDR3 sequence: CASSQDRWETGYTF. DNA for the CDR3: TGTGCCAGCAGCCAAGATCGGTGGGAGACTGGCTACACCTTC.

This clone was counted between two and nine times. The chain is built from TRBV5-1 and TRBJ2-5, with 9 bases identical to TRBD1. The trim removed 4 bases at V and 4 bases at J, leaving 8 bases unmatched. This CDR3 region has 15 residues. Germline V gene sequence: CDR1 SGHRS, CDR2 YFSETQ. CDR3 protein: CASSRNTGGGETQYF. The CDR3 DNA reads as TGCGCCAGCAGCCGCAACACAGGGGGCGGAGAGACCCAGTACTTC.

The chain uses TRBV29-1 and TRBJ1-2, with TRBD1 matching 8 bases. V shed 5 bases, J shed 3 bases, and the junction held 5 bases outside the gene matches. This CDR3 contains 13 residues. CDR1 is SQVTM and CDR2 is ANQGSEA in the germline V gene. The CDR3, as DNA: TGCAGCGTTTCGGACAGGGAATACTATGGCTACACCTTC. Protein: CSVSDREYYGYTF.

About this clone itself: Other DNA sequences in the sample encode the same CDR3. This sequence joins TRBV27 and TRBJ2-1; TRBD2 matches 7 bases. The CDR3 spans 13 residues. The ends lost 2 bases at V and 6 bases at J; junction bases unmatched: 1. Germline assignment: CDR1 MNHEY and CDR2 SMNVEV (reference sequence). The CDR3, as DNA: TGTGCCAGCAGTTTAGGCGGGGGCAATGAGCAGTTCTTC. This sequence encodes CASSLGGGNEQFF.

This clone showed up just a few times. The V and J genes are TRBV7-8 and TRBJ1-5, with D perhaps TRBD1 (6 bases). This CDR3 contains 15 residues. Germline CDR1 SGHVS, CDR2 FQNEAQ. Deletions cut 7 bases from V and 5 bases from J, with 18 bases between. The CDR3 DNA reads TGTGCCAGCACCCCCGACAGGTTGTGGGATCAGCCCCAGCATTTT. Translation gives CASTPDRLWDQPQHF.

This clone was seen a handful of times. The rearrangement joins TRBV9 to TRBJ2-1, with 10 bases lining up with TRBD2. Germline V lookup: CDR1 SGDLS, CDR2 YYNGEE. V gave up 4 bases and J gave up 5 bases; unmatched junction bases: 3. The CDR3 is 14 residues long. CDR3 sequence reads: CASSRSGGDNEQFF. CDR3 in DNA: TGTGCCAGCAGCAGGAGCGGGGGGGACAATGAGCAGTTCTTC.

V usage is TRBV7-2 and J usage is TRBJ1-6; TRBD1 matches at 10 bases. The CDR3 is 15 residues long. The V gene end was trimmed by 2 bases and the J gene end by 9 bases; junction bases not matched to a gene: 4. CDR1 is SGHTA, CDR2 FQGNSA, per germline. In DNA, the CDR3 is TGTGCCAGCAGCTTACAGGGACAGGGGCGTTCACCCCTCCACTTT. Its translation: CASSLQGQGRSPLHF.

The CDR3 region is CASSPGAGGPGNEQFF. The CDR3 bases are TGTGCCAGCAGCCCCGGAGCGGGGGGGCCGGGCAATGAGCAGTTCTTC. The chain links TRBV9 to TRBJ2-1, with 10 bases lining up with TRBD2. This CDR3 has 16 residues. The J segment lost 6 bases and the V segment lost 4 bases, leaving 10 bases of the junction unmatched. Germline CDR1 and CDR2: SGDLS and YYNGEE.

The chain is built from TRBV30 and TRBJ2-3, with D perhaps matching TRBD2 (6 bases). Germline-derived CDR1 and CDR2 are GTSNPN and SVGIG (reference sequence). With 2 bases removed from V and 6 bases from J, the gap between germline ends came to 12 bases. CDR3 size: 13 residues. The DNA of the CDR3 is TGTGCCTGGAGTCCGGGAGTGCCGGATACGCAGTATTTT. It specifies CAWSPGVPDTQYF.

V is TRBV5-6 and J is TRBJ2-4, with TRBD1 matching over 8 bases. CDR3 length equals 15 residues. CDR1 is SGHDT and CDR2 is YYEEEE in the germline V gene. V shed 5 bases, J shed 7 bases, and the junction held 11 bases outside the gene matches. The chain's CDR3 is CASSNDRGGGNIQYF. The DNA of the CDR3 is TGTGCCAGCAGTAATGACAGGGGAGGAGGGAACATTCAGTACTTC.

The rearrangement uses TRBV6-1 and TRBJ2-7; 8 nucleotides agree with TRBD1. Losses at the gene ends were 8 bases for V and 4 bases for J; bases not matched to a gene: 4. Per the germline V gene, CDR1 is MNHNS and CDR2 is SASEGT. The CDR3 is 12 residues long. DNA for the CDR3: TGTGCCAGCGACAGGGGCTTGTACGAGCAGTACTTC. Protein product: CASDRGLYEQYF.

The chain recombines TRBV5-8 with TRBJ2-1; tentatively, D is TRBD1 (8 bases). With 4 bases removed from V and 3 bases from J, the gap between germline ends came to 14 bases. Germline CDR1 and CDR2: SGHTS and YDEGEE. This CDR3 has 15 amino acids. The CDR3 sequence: CASSSGTGFYNEQFF. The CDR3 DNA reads TGTGCCAGCAGCAGCGGGACAGGCTTCTACAATGAGCAGTTCTTC.

CDR3 loop: CAWGGSLLHF. CDR3 in DNA: TGTGCCTGGGGGGGGTCCCTCCTCCACTTT. V gene TRBV30 combines with J gene TRBJ1-6, with D possibly matching TRBD1 (5 bases). The CDR3 is 10 amino acids. Germline CDR1 reads GTSNPN; CDR2 reads SVGIG (reference sequence). V lost 5 bases, J lost 15 bases, and 11 bases lay in between.

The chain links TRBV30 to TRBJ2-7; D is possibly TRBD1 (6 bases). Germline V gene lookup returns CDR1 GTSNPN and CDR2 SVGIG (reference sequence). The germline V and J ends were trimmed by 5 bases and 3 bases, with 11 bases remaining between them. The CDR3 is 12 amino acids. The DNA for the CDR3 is TGTGCCTGGGGGGACAAAAGCTACGAGCAGTACTTC. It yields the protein CAWGDKSYEQYF. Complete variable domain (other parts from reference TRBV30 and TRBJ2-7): SQTIHQWPATLVQPVGSPLSLECTVEGTSNPNLYWYRQAAGRGLQLLFYSVGIGQISSEVPQNLSASRPQDRQFILSSKKLLLSDSGFYLCAWGDKSYEQYFGPGTRLTVT.

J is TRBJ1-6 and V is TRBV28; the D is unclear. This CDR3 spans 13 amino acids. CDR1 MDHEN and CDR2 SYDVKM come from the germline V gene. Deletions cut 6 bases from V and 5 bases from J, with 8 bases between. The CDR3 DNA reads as TGTGCCAGCAGGTGGCGGGATAATTCACCCCTCCACTTT. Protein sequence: CASRWRDNSPLHF.

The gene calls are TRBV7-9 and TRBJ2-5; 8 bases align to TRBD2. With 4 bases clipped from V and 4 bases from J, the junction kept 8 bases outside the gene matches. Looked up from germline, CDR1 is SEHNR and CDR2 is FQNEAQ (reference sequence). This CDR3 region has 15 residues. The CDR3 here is CASSSGGALGETQYF. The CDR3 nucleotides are TGTGCCAGCAGCTCCGGGGGGGCCTTGGGAGAGACCCAGTACTTC. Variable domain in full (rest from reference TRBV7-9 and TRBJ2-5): DTGVSQNPRHKITKRGQNVTFRCDPISEHNRLYWYRQTLGQGPEFLTYFQNEAQLEKSRLLSDRFSAERPKGSFSTLEIQRTEQGDSAMYLCASSSGGALGETQYFGPGTRLLVL.

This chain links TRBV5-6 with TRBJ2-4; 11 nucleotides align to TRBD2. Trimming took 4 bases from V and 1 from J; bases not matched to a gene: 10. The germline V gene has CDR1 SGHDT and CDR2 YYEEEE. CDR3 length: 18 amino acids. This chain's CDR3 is CASSLRLAGQDAKNIQYF. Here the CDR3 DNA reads TGTGCCAGCAGCCTTAGACTAGCGGGGCAGGATGCCAAAAACATTCAGTACTTC.

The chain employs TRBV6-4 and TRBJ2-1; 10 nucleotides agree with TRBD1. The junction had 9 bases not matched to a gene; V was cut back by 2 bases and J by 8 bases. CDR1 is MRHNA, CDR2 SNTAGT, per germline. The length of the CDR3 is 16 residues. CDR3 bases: TGTGCCAGCAGTGACGTCGGGGACAGGGGCCAGTATGAGCAGTTCTTC. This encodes CASSDVGDRGQYEQFF.

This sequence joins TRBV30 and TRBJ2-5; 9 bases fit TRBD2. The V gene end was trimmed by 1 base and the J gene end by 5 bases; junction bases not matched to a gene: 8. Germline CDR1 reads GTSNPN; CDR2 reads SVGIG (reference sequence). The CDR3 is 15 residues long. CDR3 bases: TGTGCCTGGAGTGGGGCGGGGGGGGACCCGGAGACCCAGTACTTC. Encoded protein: CAWSGAGGDPETQYF.